The present entry profiles one TCR beta chain with its context. Sequencing used immunoSEQ multiplex PCR; TCRdb keeps in-frame clones, though not all of them. The data contain a few hundred thousand clones, around 90% of them singletons. The germline V and J ends were trimmed by 5 bases and 8 bases, with 18 bases remaining between them. The CDR3 contains 15 residues. Germline lookup yields CDR1 SGHTA and CDR2 FQGNSA. These data are taken from a study of blood T cell repertoires in COVID-19. Sequenced sample: PBMCs or T cells enriched from blood (not recorded which). The source is a man aged 30 to 39 who had recovered from COVID-19. The chain carries TRBV7-2 and TRBJ1-4; D is possibly TRBD1 (6 bases). The CDR3: CASSARPGGGEKLFF. CDR3 in DNA: TGTGCCAGCAGCGCCCGGCCCGGGGGGGGCGAAAAACTGTTTTTT.